One sample yielded the 28 T cell receptor beta chains listed below, sequenced in a study of Ad26.COV2.S vaccination and SARS-CoV-2 variants. Treatment given: around 19 received Ad26.COV2.S at low or high dose, single or two shots; about five received placebo; per-sample allocation not given. After the first vaccine or placebo injection, samples were drawn on day 63. This table comes from immunoSEQ multiplex PCR, and its TCRdb copy is limited to in-frame clones, with some not included. Of roughly 510,000 clones in the sample, approximately 90% were seen once. Sample: peripheral blood, taken in a trial of Ad26.COV2.S vaccine versus placebo. The receptors were gathered from a person aged 18 to 59 who received the Ad26.COV2.S COVID-19 vaccine or a placebo.

The rearrangement uses TRBV29-1 and TRBJ1-4, with D unresolved. The CDR3 is 11 amino acids. Per the germline V gene, CDR1 is SQVTM and CDR2 is ANQGSEA. V was clipped by 4 bases and J by 8 bases, with 8 bases between them. CDR3 protein: CSVGLREKLFF. The CDR3 nucleotides are TGCAGCGTTGGGTTGCGGGAAAAACTGTTTTTT.

The chain is built from TRBV6-5 and TRBJ1-5; 9 positions match TRBD1. The CDR3 is made up of 14 amino acids. Germline assignment: CDR1 MNHEY and CDR2 SVGAGI. Trimming at V came to 4 bases and at J to 5 bases, leaving 3 bases not matched to a gene. The CDR3 nucleotides are TGTGCCAGCAGTTCCACAGGGGGCCATCAGCCCCAGCATTTT. It is translated as CASSSTGGHQPQHF.

The chain has TRBV27 and TRBJ2-3; TRBD1 agrees at 9 bases. CDR3 length: 17 amino acids. After removal of 6 bases from V and 3 bases from J, the junction contained 13 bases not matched to a gene. Germline assignment: CDR1 MNHEY and CDR2 SMNVEV (reference sequence). In nucleotides, the CDR3 is TGTGCCAGCAGCCGGGTGGGGACAGGGCAAAGTACAGATACGCAGTATTTT. Amino acids: CASSRVGTGQSTDTQYF.

The CDR3 DNA reads TGTGCCAGCAGCCAAGATCTACGAGCGGAAGAGACCCAGTACTTC. Protein sequence: CASSQDLRAEETQYF. J is TRBJ2-5 and V is TRBV4-2, with D possibly matching TRBD2 (5 bases). With 0 bases removed from V and 3 bases from J, the gap between germline ends came to 11 bases. The CDR3 has 15 residues. CDR1 and CDR2 from the germline V gene are LGHNA and YNFKEQ.

This clone was seen a handful of times. The gene calls are TRBV19 and TRBJ2-3; D not certain. The ends were cut back, 5 bases at V and 1 base at J, with 7 bases in the middle. The CDR3 spans 13 residues. The germline V gene has CDR1 LNHDA and CDR2 SQIVND (reference sequence). The DNA of the CDR3 is TGTGCCAGTAGTGGCCGGGGCACAGATACGCAGTATTTT. This sequence encodes CASSGRGTDTQYF.

This clone was seen more than once but under ten times. The rearrangement joins TRBV19 to TRBJ2-1, with 8 bases identical to TRBD2. The CDR3 extends over 14 amino acids. Germline assignment: CDR1 LNHDA and CDR2 SQIVND (reference sequence). Trimming cost V 3 bases and J 3 bases; bases outside gene matches: 1. The CDR3 sequence: CASSITSGYNEQFF. Here the CDR3 DNA reads TGTGCCAGTAGTATTACTAGCGGCTACAATGAGCAGTTCTTC.

This chain's CDR3 is CASRKRQGQYTGELFF. The CDR3 DNA reads TGTGCCAGTAGGAAAAGACAGGGGCAATACACCGGGGAGCTGTTTTTT. The V and J genes are TRBV19 and TRBJ2-2; 8 nucleotides align to TRBD1. The germline V gene has CDR1 LNHDA and CDR2 SQIVND (reference sequence). Losses at the gene ends were 6 bases for V and 3 bases for J; bases not matched to a gene: 9. The CDR3 has 16 amino acids.

The V call is TRBV28, the J call TRBJ1-4; the D is unclear. V lost 3 bases and J 0 bases, leaving 8 bases between the germline ends. The CDR3 spans 15 residues. Looked up from germline, CDR1 is MDHEN and CDR2 is SYDVKM. CDR3 nucleotide sequence: TGTGCCAGCAGTTTGGAAAGGGCAACTAATGAAAAACTGTTTTTT. It specifies CASSLERATNEKLFF.

The rearrangement links TRBV6-2 or TRBV6-3 to TRBJ2-2, with 8 bases fitting TRBD2. V lost 2 bases, J lost 4 bases, and 3 bases stayed unmatched. The CDR3 runs to 15 residues. Germline V lookup: CDR1 MNHEY, CDR2 SVGEGT. The CDR3 DNA follows: TGTGCCAGCAGTTACGCAGCGGGAGTCACCGGGGAGCTGTTTTTT. Protein sequence: CASSYAAGVTGELFF.

The genes are TRBV29-1 and TRBJ1-3, with 9 bases lining up with TRBD1. J was trimmed by 5 bases and V by 3 bases; bases with no gene match: 11. This CDR3 contains 16 residues. CDR1 and CDR2 from the germline V gene are SQVTM and ANQGSEA. CDR3 coding DNA: TGCAGCGTTGAGGACAGGGGAGTTCGTAGCAGAAACACCATATATTTT. This encodes CSVEDRGVRSRNTIYF.

V usage is TRBV7-2 and J usage is TRBJ2-1; TRBD2 aligns across 8 bases. J was trimmed by 10 bases and V by 1 base; bases with no gene match: 15. This CDR3 has 17 residues. The V gene's germline CDR1 is SGHTA and CDR2 FQGNSA. The CDR3 region has the DNA TGTGCCAGCAGCTTAGTCGGTACGGGAGGGCCTCGTCGGGAGCAGTTCTTC. Protein sequence: CASSLVGTGGPRREQFF.

The chain couples TRBV6-5 to TRBJ2-1, with 8 bases identical to TRBD2. CDR1 MNHEY and CDR2 SVGAGI come from the germline V gene. This CDR3 has 15 residues. Trimming cost V 7 bases and J 7 bases; bases outside gene matches: 12. CDR3 sequence reads: CASKLSGSEGNEQFF. The CDR3 region has the DNA TGTGCCAGCAAACTAAGCGGGAGCGAGGGGAATGAGCAGTTCTTC.

V usage is TRBV2 and J usage is TRBJ1-1; the match to TRBD1 covers 7 bases. The CDR3 has 15 amino acids. Germline V gene lookup returns CDR1 SNHLY and CDR2 FYNNEI. V lost 7 bases, J lost 0 bases, and 8 bases stayed unmatched. The DNA for the CDR3 is TGTGCCAGCACCACGGGACAGAGCATGAACACTGAAGCTTTCTTT. Its translation: CASTTGQSMNTEAFF.

The table lists this clone with a count of one. This chain connects TRBV5-1 to TRBJ2-1, with 11 positions matching TRBD2. V lost 4 bases to trimming and J lost 6 bases; unmatched junction nucleotides: 3. CDR3 size: 14 residues. Germline V gene data show CDR1 as SGHRS and CDR2 as YFSETQ. CDR3 residues: CASSVTSGGNEQFF. CDR3 in DNA: TGCGCCAGCAGCGTTACTAGCGGGGGCAATGAGCAGTTCTTC.

This clone was counted once. This rearrangement joins TRBV7-2 to TRBJ2-3; TRBD2 might be the D (7 bases). The CDR3 is 16 residues long. The germline V gene encodes CDR1 SGHTA and CDR2 FQGNSA. Between the trimmed V and J ends, which lost 2 bases and 6 bases, there was a span of 18 bases. CDR3 DNA sequence: TGTGCCAGCAGCTTACGAGGACAGCGGGACCGGGATACGCAGTATTTT. It codes for CASSLRGQRDRDTQYF.

The V and J genes are TRBV7-9 and TRBJ2-3, with D perhaps TRBD1 or TRBD2 (6 bases each). The CDR3 sequence is 15 residues long. The germline V gene encodes CDR1 SEHNR and CDR2 FQNEAQ (reference sequence). The V end was cut by 3 bases, the J end by 2 bases, with 12 bases between. The CDR3 nucleotides are TGTGCCAGCAGCTTCGTAGGGGGGTACACAGATACGCAGTATTTT. The encoded protein is CASSFVGGYTDTQYF.

The gene calls are TRBV6-2 or TRBV6-3 and TRBJ2-2; D tentatively reads TRBD1 or TRBD2 (5 bases each). The CDR3 is 17 residues long. The V end was cut by 2 bases, the J end by 0 bases, with 13 bases between. Germline V gives CDR1 MNHEY, CDR2 SVGEGT. The CDR3 protein is CASSYPRDGPNTGELFF. In DNA, the CDR3 is TGTGCCAGCAGTTACCCCCGGGACGGACCGAACACCGGGGAGCTGTTTTTT.

The gene calls are TRBV10-3 and TRBJ1-1; D might be TRBD1 (5 bases). The CDR3 length is 13 residues. V shed 7 bases and J shed 4 bases, with 13 bases lying between them. Germline CDR1 and CDR2: ENHRY and SYGVKD. The CDR3 nucleotides are TGTGCCATCATCGGCAGGGAGGGCACTGAAGCTTTCTTT. Translation: CAIIGREGTEAFF.

The gene calls are TRBV4-2 and TRBJ2-2; D is uncertain. Germline V lookup: CDR1 LGHNA, CDR2 YNFKEQ. V gave up 4 bases and J gave up 6 bases, with 12 bases separating them. CDR3 size: 14 residues. As DNA, the CDR3 is TGTGCCAGCAGCCCGCTAGTTTGGGCCGGGGAGCTGTTTTTT. Translating it yields CASSPLVWAGELFF.

V gene TRBV27 combines with J gene TRBJ2-5, with 9 positions matching TRBD1. Germline CDR1 is MNHEY and CDR2 is SMNVEV (reference sequence). This CDR3 is 14 amino acids long. V dropped 6 bases and J dropped 4; count of bases not matched to a gene: 6. This CDR3 is CASSADRGIETQYF. The CDR3 DNA sequence: TGTGCCAGCAGCGCAGACAGGGGGATAGAGACCCAGTACTTC.

The chain employs TRBV28 and TRBJ2-7, with TRBD1 identical over 8 bases. Trimming cost V 6 bases and J 4 bases; bases outside gene matches: 8. CDR3 length: 14 residues. CDR1 is MDHEN and CDR2 is SYDVKM in the germline V gene. CDR3 coding DNA: TGTGCCAGCAGGCTCGGGACAGGATTTTACGAGCAGTACTTC. It codes for CASRLGTGFYEQYF.

The V gene is TRBV19, the J gene TRBJ1-2; D gene ambiguous. Germline CDR1 and CDR2: LNHDA and SQIVND (reference sequence). The CDR3 runs 16 residues. V shed 0 bases and J shed 6 bases, with 17 bases lying between them. CDR3 coding DNA: TGTGCCAGTAGTATAGATTTGTCAGATACCCCGAATGGCTACACCTTC. Translation gives CASSIDLSDTPNGYTF.

The V call is TRBV10-2, the J call TRBJ1-5; D perhaps matches TRBD1 (5 bases). V lost 3 bases and J lost 5, with 11 bases in between. CDR3 size: 14 residues. Germline V lookup: CDR1 WSHSY, CDR2 SAAADI. The chain's CDR3 is CASSDVGTYQPQHF. CDR3 in DNA: TGCGCCAGCAGTGATGTGGGGACCTATCAGCCCCAGCATTTT.

The chain has TRBV6-1 and TRBJ2-6; no reliable D call. From germline, CDR1 is MNHNS and CDR2 SASEGT. The CDR3 totals 18 residues. Trimming stripped 4 bases from V and 0 bases from J, with 16 bases between. CDR3 coding DNA: TGTGCCAGCAGTGTTGGCGATCTTACCTCCTCTGGGGCCAACGTCCTGACTTTC. Its protein product is CASSVGDLTSSGANVLTF.

In this sample, this clone is medium-sized. V gene TRBV10-3 combines with J gene TRBJ1-4, with D unclear. Germline values: CDR1 ENHRY, CDR2 SYGVKD. The V end lost 4 bases, the J end lost 0 bases, and 15 bases lay between the germline ends. The CDR3 consists of 17 residues. CDR3 DNA: TGTGCCATCAGTGGGGCCTTATCAGAGGCAACTAATGAAAAACTGTTTTTT. Translation: CAISGALSEATNEKLFF.

The V gene is TRBV12-5, the J gene TRBJ1-2, with 9 bases that match TRBD1. V lost 6 bases and J lost 6; bases outside the gene matches: 14. In germline, CDR1 is LGHNT, CDR2 FRNRAP. CDR3 length: 16 amino acids. The CDR3 sequence is CASGPGRTGVEDGYTF. CDR3 nucleotide sequence: TGTGCTAGTGGCCCCGGGAGGACAGGGGTGGAGGATGGCTACACCTTC.

The chain employs TRBV2 and TRBJ2-7; a weak D match, TRBD2 (6 bases). V lost 0 bases to trimming and J lost 6 bases, with 15 bases between them. Germline-derived CDR1 and CDR2 are SNHLY and FYNNEI. The CDR3 contains 15 residues. CDR3 region: CASSEALTGVGEQYF. CDR3 bases: TGTGCCAGCAGTGAAGCTTTAACGGGAGTAGGCGAGCAGTACTTC.

The chain uses TRBV27 and TRBJ1-5, with D possibly being TRBD1 (5 bases). Germline V CDR1 and CDR2: MNHEY, SMNVEV (reference sequence). This CDR3 spans 14 amino acids. Deletions cut 10 bases from V and 6 bases from J, with 19 bases between. The DNA for the CDR3 is TGTGCCACCGCCTGGAAAGGGGTCGGTCAGCCCCAGCATTTT. This encodes CATAWKGVGQPQHF.